This entry concerns a single TCR beta chain. Its target is not known. Germline V lookup: CDR1 MNHEY, CDR2 SVGAGI. Trimming took 4 bases from V and 6 from J, leaving 13 bases between them. The CDR3 length is 14 residues. This entry belongs to a study of graft-versus-host responses after intestinal transplantation. The data were produced by immunoSEQ multiplex PCR, yet TCRdb's version contains in-frame clones alone and is incomplete. Of under 130,000 clones listed, over 85% are singletons. The V call is TRBV6-5, the J call TRBJ2-1, with a tentative D call TRBD1 (7 bases). The sequencing used unstimulated CD8+ T cells sorted from spleen or lymph node cells, collected before intestinal transplant. The receptor's source is a human donor who received an intestinal transplant. CDR3 protein: CASSWRGPGNEQFF. The DNA for the CDR3 is TGTGCCAGCAGTTGGAGGGGGCCGGGCAATGAGCAGTTCTTC.